The rows below give T cell receptor beta chains drawn from one sample of a study of T cells in Graves' hyperthyroidism and ophthalmopathy. TCRdb redid the calling of the multiplex PCR reads with MiXCR, one entry per CDR3 protein. Of about 300,000 distinct CDR3 sequences listed, roughly 19% are singletons. The sequenced material came from blood. Receptor source: a man aged 50 to 59 with Graves' ophthalmopathy. Both conserved end residues are part of each CDR3. The order of the fields is V gene, J gene, clone size, D gene, CDR3 DNA, CDR3 protein. The D gene is left open where the match is weak. Clone size is given for some rows only: seen once, a few or many times, or a class if the clone is expanded.

TRBV2	TRBJ1-5	many	NA	TGTGCCAGCAGTGATCGACCAAGTCAGCCCCAGCATTTT	CASSDRPSQPQHF
TRBV20-1	TRBJ1-4	few	NA	TGCAGTGCTAGAGATCCTAGGTATAATGAAAAACTGTTTTTT	CSARDPRYNEKLFF
TRBV9	TRBJ1-6	NA	NA	TGTGCCAGCAGCGTAGAGCCCCTCTCAGGGGCGGTTACTTCACCCCTCCACTTT	CASSVEPLSGAVTSPLHF
TRBV11-3	TRBJ2-5	many	NA	TGTGCCAGCAGCCAGACGTACCAAGAGACCCAGTACTTC	CASSQTYQETQYF
TRBV7-8	TRBJ2-7	many	NA	TGTGCCAGCAGCTTCAGGGGCTCCTACGAGCAGTACTTC	CASSFRGSYEQYF
TRBV12-3/TRBV12-4	TRBJ2-5	few	NA	TGTGCCAGCAGATCAGCCCTTCAAGAGACCCAGTACTTC	CASRSALQETQYF
TRBV24-1	TRBJ2-1	many	NA	TGTGCCACCAGTGATTTGAGGAGGAGCTCCTACAATGAGCAGTTCTTC	CATSDLRRSSYNEQFF
TRBV12-3/TRBV12-4	TRBJ1-6	few	NA	TGTGCCAGCAGTTCGAAGGTGTCACCCCTCCACTTT	CASSSKVSPLHF
TRBV10-3	TRBJ2-7	many	NA	TGTGCCATCAGTGAGGGATTAACCTACGAGCAGTACTTC	CAISEGLTYEQYF
TRBV7-2	TRBJ2-7	NA	TRBD2	TGTGCCAGCAGCACAGAAGCGGGAGTAAGCTACGAGCAGTACTTC	CASSTEAGVSYEQYF
TRBV15	TRBJ2-7	many	NA	TGTGCCACCAGCAGAGATCAAGGACAGGGTGGATTAGCGGGCTCCTACGAGCAGTACTTC	CATSRDQGQGGLAGSYEQYF
TRBV6-1	TRBJ1-1	many	TRBD1	TGTGCCAGCAGTGAACAGGGGGCCACTGAAGCTTTCTTT	CASSEQGATEAFF
TRBV20-1	TRBJ1-2	many	NA	TGCAGTGCTAGACTGTTGGACGCCGCCTATGGCTACACCTTC	CSARLLDAAYGYTF
TRBV20-1	TRBJ2-7	NA	NA	TGCAGTGCAAAGCAGGGGTTTAGGGAGCAGTACTTC	CSAKQGFREQYF
TRBV24-1	TRBJ2-1	NA	NA	TGTGCCACCAAGGCGGGCAGGGACTACAATGAGCAGTTCTTC	CATKAGRDYNEQFF
TRBV5-8	TRBJ1-1	many	NA	TGTGCCAGCAGCCGCCGGGACAAGAACACTGAAGCTTTCTTT	CASSRRDKNTEAFF
TRBV6-1	TRBJ2-7	NA	NA	TGTGCCAGCAGGCCAGGGGCGGGGGCCTACGAGCAGTACTTC	CASRPGAGAYEQYF
TRBV28	TRBJ2-7	NA	TRBD1	TGTGCCAGCAGTTTAGGGACAGTTCCCTCCTACGAGCAGTACTTC	CASSLGTVPSYEQYF
TRBV18	TRBJ1-1	few	TRBD1	TGTGCCAGCTCAAGACAGGGAATGAACACTGAAGCTTTCTTT	CASSRQGMNTEAFF
TRBV30	TRBJ2-1	NA	TRBD2	TGTGCCTGGAGTGTACAATTCGGACTAGCGGGAGGGCCGAGGAGCTCCTACAATGAGCAGTTCTTC	CAWSVQFGLAGGPRSSYNEQFF
TRBV20-1	TRBJ1-2	many	TRBD1	TGCAGTGCTGCCCGGGGACAGGGAGGAGGTTTTGACTATGGCTACACCTTC	CSAARGQGGGFDYGYTF
TRBV9	TRBJ2-1	few	TRBD2	TGTGCCAGCAGCCCGCGACTAGCAGTTTACAATGAGCAGTTCTTC	CASSPRLAVYNEQFF
TRBV2	TRBJ1-1	many	NA	TGTGCCAGCAGTCGAGTGGCAGCCCGGAACACTGAAGCTTTCTTT	CASSRVAARNTEAFF
TRBV27	TRBJ2-6	NA	NA	TGTGCCAGCAGTTTATTCGGGGCCAACGTCCTGACTTTC	CASSLFGANVLTF
TRBV3-1	TRBJ2-2	NA	NA	TGTGCCAGCAGCCAAGTAGTAGCCGGGGAGCTGTTTTTT	CASSQVVAGELFF
TRBV28	TRBJ1-1	many	NA	TGTGCCAGCAACTTAGGGGATGAAGCTTTCTTT	CASNLGDEAFF
TRBV11-1	TRBJ2-4	NA	NA	TGTGCCAGCAGCCCCCCGTTCAGGGAGGGGGACATTCAGTACTTC	CASSPPFREGDIQYF
TRBV7-9	TRBJ2-1	many	TRBD2	TGTGCCAGCAGCTTAGCGCATAGTAGCGGGAGCTACAATGAGCAGTTCTTC	CASSLAHSSGSYNEQFF
TRBV5-4	TRBJ2-3	NA	TRBD1	TGTGCCAGCAGCCGCACCGGGACAGGGGGGCCAGATACGCAGTATTTT	CASSRTGTGGPDTQYF
TRBV19	TRBJ2-7	few	TRBD1	TGTGCCAGTGGTACAGGGGATTCTTACGAGCAGTACTTC	CASGTGDSYEQYF
TRBV11-2	TRBJ1-5	many	NA	TGTGCCAGCAGCCTGGAGATGGATCAGCCCCAGCATTTT	CASSLEMDQPQHF
TRBV30	TRBJ1-4	many	NA	TGTGCCTGGAGCGGGGCAGAGGCGAGGCCTAATGAAAAACTGTTTTTT	CAWSGAEARPNEKLFF
TRBV28	TRBJ2-7	once	NA	TGTGCCAGCAGCTCCAGGGGAACGAGCTCCTACGAGCAGTACTTC	CASSSRGTSSYEQYF
TRBV29-1	TRBJ2-1	once	TRBD2	TGCAGCGTTCGGGCGGGAGGGCCGCACAATGAGCAGTTCTTC	CSVRAGGPHNEQFF
TRBV20-1	TRBJ2-7	many	TRBD2	TGCAGTGCTAAGCCCGGACTAGCGGGAGCCTACGAGCAGTACTTC	CSAKPGLAGAYEQYF
TRBV20-1	TRBJ2-7	many	NA	TGCAGTGCTGGGTCGGACAGTTCCTACGAGCAGTACTTC	CSAGSDSSYEQYF
TRBV20-1	TRBJ1-3	NA	NA	TGCAGTGCTAGAGAGACCGAAACTGGAAACACCATATATTTT	CSARETETGNTIYF
TRBV27	TRBJ2-7	NA	TRBD2	TGTGCCAGCAGTGGGACTAGCGGGAGCCGGGAGCAGTACTTC	CASSGTSGSREQYF
TRBV29-1	TRBJ2-7	NA	TRBD1	TGCAGCGTGTCCGGGACAGGGACCTACGAGCAGTACTTC	CSVSGTGTYEQYF
TRBV11-2	TRBJ1-1	many	TRBD1	TGTGCCAGCAGCCCAGAAGGGACAGGGAGGAGTAACACTGAAGCTTTCTTT	CASSPEGTGRSNTEAFF
TRBV6-6	TRBJ2-2	few	TRBD1	TGTGCCAGCAGTTACTCACAGGGGATCACCGGGGAGCTGTTTTTT	CASSYSQGITGELFF
TRBV12-3/TRBV12-4	TRBJ1-4	few	NA	TGTGCCAGCAGTTCGGTCAGTACTAATGAAAAACTGTTTTTT	CASSSVSTNEKLFF
TRBV30	TRBJ1-2	many	TRBD1	TGTGCCTGGAGGGGACAGGGTCTAACTAACTATGGCTACACCTTC	CAWRGQGLTNYGYTF
TRBV28	TRBJ2-1	NA	TRBD2	TGTGCCAGCAGTTTGGGGCCTAGCGGGAGGGCTTACAATGAGCAGTTCTTC	CASSLGPSGRAYNEQFF
TRBV5-4	TRBJ2-5	once	NA	TGTGCCAGCAGCGGACACAGGGACCAAGAGACCCAGTACTTC	CASSGHRDQETQYF
TRBV2	TRBJ2-1	NA	TRBD1	TGTGCCAGCAAACTGGACAGGCTATACAATGAGCAGTTCTTC	CASKLDRLYNEQFF
TRBV2	TRBJ2-1	NA	TRBD2	TGTGCCAGCAGTGAACTAGCGGGAGGTGTATACAATGAGCAGTTCTTC	CASSELAGGVYNEQFF
TRBV2	TRBJ2-7	NA	NA	TGTGCCAGCAGTGTCAGGGGGGCCTACGAGCAGTACTTC	CASSVRGAYEQYF